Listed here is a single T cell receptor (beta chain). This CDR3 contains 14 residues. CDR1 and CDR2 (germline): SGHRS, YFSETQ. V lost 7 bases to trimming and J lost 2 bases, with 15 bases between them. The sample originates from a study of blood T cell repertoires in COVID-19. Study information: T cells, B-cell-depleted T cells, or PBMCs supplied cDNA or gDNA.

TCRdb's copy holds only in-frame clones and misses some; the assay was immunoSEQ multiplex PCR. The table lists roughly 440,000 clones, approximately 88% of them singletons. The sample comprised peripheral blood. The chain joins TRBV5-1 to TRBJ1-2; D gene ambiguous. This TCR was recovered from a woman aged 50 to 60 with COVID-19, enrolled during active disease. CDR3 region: CASREPGTNYGYTF. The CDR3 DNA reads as TGCGCCAGCCGTGAACCGGGAACCAACTATGGCTACACCTTC. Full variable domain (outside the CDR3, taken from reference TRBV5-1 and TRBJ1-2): KAGVTQTPRYLIKTRGQQVTLSCSPISGHRSVSWYQQTPGQGLQFLFEYFSETQRNKGNFPGRFSGRQFSNSRSEMNVSTLELGDSALYLCASREPGTNYGYTFGSGTRLTVV.